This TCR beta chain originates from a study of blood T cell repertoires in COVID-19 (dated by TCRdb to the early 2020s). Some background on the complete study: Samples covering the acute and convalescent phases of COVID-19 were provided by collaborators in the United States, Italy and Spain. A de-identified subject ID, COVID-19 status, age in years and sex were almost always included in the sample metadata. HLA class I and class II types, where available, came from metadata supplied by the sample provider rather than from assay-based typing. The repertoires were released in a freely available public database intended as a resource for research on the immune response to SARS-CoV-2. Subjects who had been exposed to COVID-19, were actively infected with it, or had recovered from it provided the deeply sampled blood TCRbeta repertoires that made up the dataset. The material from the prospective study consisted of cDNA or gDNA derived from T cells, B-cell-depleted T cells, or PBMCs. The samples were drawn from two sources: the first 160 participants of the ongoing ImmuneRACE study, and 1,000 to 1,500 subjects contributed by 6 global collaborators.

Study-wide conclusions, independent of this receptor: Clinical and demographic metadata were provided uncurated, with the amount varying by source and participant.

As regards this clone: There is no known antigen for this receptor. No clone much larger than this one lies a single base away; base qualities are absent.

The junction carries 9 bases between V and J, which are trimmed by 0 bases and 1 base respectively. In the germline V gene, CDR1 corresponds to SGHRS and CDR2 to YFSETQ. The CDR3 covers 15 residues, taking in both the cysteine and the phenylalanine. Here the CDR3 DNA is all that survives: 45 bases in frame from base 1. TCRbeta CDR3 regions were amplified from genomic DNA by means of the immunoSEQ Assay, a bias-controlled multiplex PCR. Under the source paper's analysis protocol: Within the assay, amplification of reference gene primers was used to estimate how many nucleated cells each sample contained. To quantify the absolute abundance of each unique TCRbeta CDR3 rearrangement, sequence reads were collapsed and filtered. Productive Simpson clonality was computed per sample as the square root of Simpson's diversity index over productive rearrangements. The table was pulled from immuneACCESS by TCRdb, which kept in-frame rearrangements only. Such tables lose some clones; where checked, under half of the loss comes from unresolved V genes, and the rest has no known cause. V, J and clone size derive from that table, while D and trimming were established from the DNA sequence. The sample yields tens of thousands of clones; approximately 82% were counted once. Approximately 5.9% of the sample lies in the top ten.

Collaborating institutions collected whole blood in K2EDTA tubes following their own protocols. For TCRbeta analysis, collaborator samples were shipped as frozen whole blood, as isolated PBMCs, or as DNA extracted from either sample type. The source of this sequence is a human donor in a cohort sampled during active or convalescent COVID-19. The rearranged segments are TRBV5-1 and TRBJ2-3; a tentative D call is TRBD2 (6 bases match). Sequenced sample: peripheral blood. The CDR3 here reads CASSLGVAGTDTQYF. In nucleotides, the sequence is TGCGCCAGCAGCTTGGGGGTAGCGGGCACAGATACGCAGTATTTT.